Listed here are 17 T cell receptor beta chains from one sample, sequenced in a study of T cells after yellow fever vaccination. TCRdb ran MiXCR on the 5' RACE reads and lists one entry per CDR3 protein. The sample lists approximately 580,000 distinct CDR3 sequences, 17% occurring once. The sample was PBMCs, taken 5 to 6 days after the first yellow fever vaccination. The receptors derive from a man aged 18 to 30 who received the YFV17D yellow fever vaccine.

This clonotype was seen a handful of times. V gene TRBV29-1 combines with J gene TRBJ2-3, with 8 bases lining up with TRBD2. V lost 5 bases and J lost 6; bases outside the gene matches: 10. CDR3 length equals 14 residues. Germline values: CDR1 SQVTM, CDR2 ANQGSEA. Written as DNA, the CDR3 is TGCAGCGTTTCTCGGGGGGGCCTTGGGGATACGCAGTATTTT. This encodes CSVSRGGLGDTQYF.

This clonotype was observed a handful of times. The V call is TRBV18, the J call TRBJ1-5, with D unclear. With 4 bases removed from V and 2 bases from J, the gap between germline ends came to 12 bases. Germline CDR1 and CDR2: KGHSH and LQKENI. The CDR3 covers 15 residues. In nucleotides, the CDR3 is TGTGCCAGCTCACAAACCTATTCGGGCAATCAGCCCCAGCATTTT. Residues: CASSQTYSGNQPQHF.

The chain recombines TRBV10-3 with TRBJ1-5; no firm D call. V was cut by 4 bases and J by 7 bases, with 17 bases left in between. The CDR3 runs to 15 residues. CDR1 is ENHRY and CDR2 is SYGVKD in the germline V gene. CDR3 in amino acids: CAISGGEGRGQPQHF. DNA of the CDR3: TGTGCCATCAGTGGAGGCGAAGGGCGCGGACAGCCCCAGCATTTT.

The V call is TRBV30, the J call TRBJ2-7; the D gene is possibly TRBD2 (6 bases). V was pared by 0 bases and J by 9 bases, with 12 bases between. Germline-derived CDR1 and CDR2 are GTSNPN and SVGIG (reference sequence). The length of the CDR3 is 12 residues. The CDR3 protein is CAWSVLGGGQYF. Written as DNA, the CDR3 is TGTGCCTGGAGTGTACTCGGGGGAGGGCAGTACTTC.

This clonotype showed up just a few times. The chain couples TRBV5-1 to TRBJ2-5; D possibly corresponds to TRBD1 (5 bases). The CDR3 extends over 15 amino acids. V lost 0 bases and J 0 bases, leaving 9 bases between the germline ends. CDR1 and CDR2 (germline): SGHRS, YFSETQ. The CDR3 sequence is CASSLETVYQETQYF. In DNA form, the CDR3 reads TGCGCCAGCAGCTTGGAGACAGTGTACCAAGAGACCCAGTACTTC.

This clonotype was observed a handful of times. The rearrangement links TRBV3-1 to TRBJ2-1, with 9 bases aligning to TRBD2. CDR3 length: 15 residues. Germline loops: CDR1 LGHDT, CDR2 YNNKEL (reference sequence). V shed 4 bases, J shed 2 bases, and the junction held 3 bases outside the gene matches. DNA for the CDR3: TGTGCCAGCAGCCGGGGCGGGGGGGCCTACAATGAGCAGTTCTTC. Protein product: CASSRGGGAYNEQFF.

This clonotype was seen a few times. The genes are TRBV9 and TRBJ2-1; 9 bases match TRBD2. Losses at the gene ends were 0 bases for V and 2 bases for J; bases not matched to a gene: 6. Germline CDR1 is SGDLS and CDR2 is YYNGEE. The CDR3 extends over 17 amino acids. The CDR3: CASSVGPSGTPYNEQFF. CDR3 nucleotide sequence: TGTGCCAGCAGCGTAGGTCCTAGCGGGACCCCCTACAATGAGCAGTTCTTC. Full variable domain (remainder filled in from reference TRBV9 and TRBJ2-1): DSGVTQTPKHLITATGQRVTLRCSPRSGDLSVYWYQQSLDQGLQFLIQYYNGEERAKGNILERFSAQQFPDLHSELNLSSLELGDSALYFCASSVGPSGTPYNEQFFGPGTRLTVL.

This clonotype was observed a few times. The gene calls are TRBV20-1 and TRBJ2-5, with D possibly matching TRBD1 (6 bases). V gave up 3 bases and J gave up 2 bases, with 13 bases separating them. The V gene's germline CDR1 is DFQATT and CDR2 SNEGSKA (reference sequence). CDR3 length equals 14 residues. The CDR3 sequence is CSASRGTIQETQYF. The CDR3 DNA reads as TGCAGTGCTAGTAGGGGGACAATACAAGAGACCCAGTACTTC.

This rearrangement joins TRBV10-1 to TRBJ2-1; 7 nucleotides line up with TRBD1. The V gene's germline CDR1 is WNHNN and CDR2 SYGVQD (reference sequence). V was pared by 2 bases and J by 3 bases, with 4 bases of the junction left unmatched. The length of the CDR3 is 15 residues. The CDR3 loop reads CASSETRQGYNEQFF. CDR3 nucleotide sequence: TGCGCCAGCAGTGAGACGCGACAGGGCTACAATGAGCAGTTCTTC.

The chain couples TRBV7-2 to TRBJ1-2, with D possibly matching TRBD1 (6 bases). Trimming took 1 base from V and 13 from J, leaving 28 bases between them. The CDR3 covers 17 residues. CDR1 is SGHTA, CDR2 FQGNSA, per germline. The CDR3 DNA reads TGTGCCAGCAGCTTAGTATTTGGGGGCGGACAGCTAGAAGGGGGCACCTTC. It specifies CASSLVFGGGQLEGGTF.

This clonotype was recorded a few times. The J gene is TRBJ2-3, the V gene TRBV4-3; D assignment may be TRBD1 or TRBD2 (6 bases each). Looked up from germline, CDR1 is LGHNA and CDR2 is YSLEER. CDR3 length: 18 amino acids. V was clipped by 0 bases and J by 4 bases, with 20 bases between them. This CDR3 is CASSQDWPIGGGSDTQYF. The CDR3 DNA follows: TGCGCCAGCAGCCAAGATTGGCCTATAGGGGGAGGTTCAGATACGCAGTATTTT.

The chain carries TRBV6-1 and TRBJ1-4; D is unclear. V shed 6 bases and J shed 8 bases, with 16 bases lying between them. CDR3 size: 14 residues. Germline V gives CDR1 MNHNS, CDR2 SASEGT. In DNA, the CDR3 is TGTGCCAGCAGGGGGTCGGCAGCTGGGGAAAAACTGTTTTTT. Translating gives CASRGSAAGEKLFF.

This chain joins TRBV6-5 and TRBJ2-7; 13 positions agree with TRBD2. The CDR3 has 17 amino acids. J was trimmed by 9 bases and V by 0 bases; bases with no gene match: 11. Germline CDR1 reads MNHEY; CDR2 reads SVGAGI. CDR3 amino acids: CASSYSGLAGLGDGQYF. The CDR3, as DNA: TGTGCCAGCAGTTACTCGGGACTAGCGGGGTTGGGGGACGGGCAGTACTTC.

The rearrangement joins TRBV5-4 to TRBJ1-2; no definite D call. This CDR3 region has 14 residues. Trimming took 0 bases from V and 5 from J, leaving 11 bases between them. The germline CDR1 and CDR2 sequences are SGHNT and YYREEE (reference sequence). CDR3: CASSLASQVYGYTF. In DNA form, the CDR3 reads TGTGCCAGCAGCTTGGCTAGCCAAGTATATGGCTACACCTTC.

J is TRBJ2-3 and V is TRBV27; 11 positions agree with TRBD2. With V trimmed by 6 bases and J by 4 bases, 9 bases remained unmatched. Per germline, CDR1 MNHEY and CDR2 SMNVEV (reference sequence). The CDR3 is made up of 16 amino acids. In nucleotides, the CDR3 is TGTGCCAGCAGCCTATTAGCGGGGGGGCCTCCAGATACGCAGTATTTT. Its protein is CASSLLAGGPPDTQYF.

This clonotype appeared a few times. V gene TRBV25-1 combines with J gene TRBJ2-1; the D gene is possibly TRBD2 (5 bases). The CDR3 sequence is 13 residues long. Looked up from germline, CDR1 is MGHDK and CDR2 is SYGVNS. Deletions cut 3 bases from V and 10 bases from J, with 13 bases between. The CDR3, as DNA: TGTGCCAGCAGTGACGGGAAGGGCAGGGAGCAGTTCTTC. It encodes CASSDGKGREQFF.

This clonotype was seen only a few times. The J gene is TRBJ1-1, the V gene TRBV6-5; D is possibly TRBD1 (5 bases). V lost 2 bases and J 5 bases, leaving 12 bases between the germline ends. The CDR3 loop spans 14 amino acids. The germline gives CDR1 MNHEY, CDR2 SVGAGI. The chain's CDR3 is CASSYPYEGTEAFF. In DNA form, the CDR3 reads TGTGCCAGCAGTTACCCCTATGAGGGGACTGAAGCTTTCTTT.